This T cell receptor beta chain was sequenced during a study of T cells after somatic rescue of genetic block. The germline gives CDR1 KGHSH, CDR2 LQKENI. The ends were cut back, 4 bases at V and 4 bases at J, with 15 bases in the middle. The CDR3 length is 15 residues. The assay was immunoSEQ multiplex PCR, and TCRdb's table has in-frame clones only and misses some. Of around 70,000 clones detected, about nine tenths appear once; the ten largest clones hold 2.9%. The table lists this clone with a count of one. This sequence joins TRBV18 and TRBJ2-3; perhaps D is TRBD1 or TRBD2 (5 bases each). The source is a man in his forties or fifties. The specimen was peripheral blood mononuclear cells (PBMCs). CDR3 coding DNA: TGTGCCAGCTCACGGGACGGAAGAGGGGCAGATACGCAGTATTTT. Protein product: CASSRDGRGADTQYF.